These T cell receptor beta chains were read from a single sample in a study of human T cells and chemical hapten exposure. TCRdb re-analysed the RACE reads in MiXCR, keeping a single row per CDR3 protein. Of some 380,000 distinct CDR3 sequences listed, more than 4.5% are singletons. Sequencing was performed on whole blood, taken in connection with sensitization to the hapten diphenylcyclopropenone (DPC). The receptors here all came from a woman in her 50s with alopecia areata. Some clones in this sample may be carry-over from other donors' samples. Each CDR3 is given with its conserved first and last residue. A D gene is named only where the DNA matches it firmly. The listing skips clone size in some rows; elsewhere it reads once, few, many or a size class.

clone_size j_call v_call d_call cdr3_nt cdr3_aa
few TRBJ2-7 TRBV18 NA TGTGCCAGCTCACCCCCCGGGGGAGCGGGTATTCTCTTC CASSPPGGAGILF
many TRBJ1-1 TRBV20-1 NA TGCAGTGCTAGAGCGAAATCTGAAGCTTTCTTT CSARAKSEAFF
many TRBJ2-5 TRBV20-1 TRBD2 TGCAGTGCTAGCCCGCCGGGACTAGTATCCGAGACCCAGTACTTC CSASPPGLVSETQYF
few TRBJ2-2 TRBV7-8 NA TGTGCCAGCAGCTTAACAGGGTACACCGGGGAGCTGTTTTTT CASSLTGYTGELFF
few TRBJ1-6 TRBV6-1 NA TGTGCCAGCAGTGAACTTGCGTCAGCCTATAATTCACCCCTCCACTTT CASSELASAYNSPLHF
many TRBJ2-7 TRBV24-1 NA TGTGCCACCAGTCAGGGGCGAGACTACGAGCAGTACTTC CATSQGRDYEQYF
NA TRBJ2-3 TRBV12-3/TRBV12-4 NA TGTGCCAGCAGTTCCTACTTGGGAGATACGCAGTATTTT CASSSYLGDTQYF
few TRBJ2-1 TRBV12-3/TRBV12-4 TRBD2 TGTGCCAGCAGTCTCGGGGCGGGAGCGACCCATGAGCAGTTCTTC CASSLGAGATHEQFF
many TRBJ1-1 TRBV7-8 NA TGTGCCAGCAGCTTAGCAGGGTTGTTCAAGGGCACTGAAGCTTTCTTT CASSLAGLFKGTEAFF
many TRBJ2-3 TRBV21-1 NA TGTGCCAGCAGGGTTACTAGCGACCCCCCCCCGACGCAGTATTTT CASRVTSDPPPTQYF
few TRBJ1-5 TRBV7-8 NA TGTGCCAGCAGCTTAGCTAGGGGATCGGGCCAGCCCCAGCATTTT CASSLARGSGQPQHF
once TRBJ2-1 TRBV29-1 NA TGCAGCGTTGAGGACGCGGACCCCTACAATGAGCAGTTCTTC CSVEDADPYNEQFF
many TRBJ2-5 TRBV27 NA TGTGCCAGCAGTTTAGGACATCTTGTGGAGACCCAGTACTTC CASSLGHLVETQYF
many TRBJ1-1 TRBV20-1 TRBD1 TGCAGTGCCCGACCCGACAGGGGGATTGGCACTGAAGCTTTCTTT CSARPDRGIGTEAFF
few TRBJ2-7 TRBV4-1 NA TGCGCCAGCAGCCATCCTGACCGCTACGAGCAGTACTTC CASSHPDRYEQYF
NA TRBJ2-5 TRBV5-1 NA TGCGCCAGCAGCTTCAACGAGCGAGAGACCCAGTACTTC CASSFNERETQYF
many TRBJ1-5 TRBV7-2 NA TGTGCCAGCAGCTTAGGGGAGAATAGAAATCAGCCCCAGCATTTT CASSLGENRNQPQHF
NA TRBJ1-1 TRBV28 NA TGTGCCAGCAGTTTATACGCACCGGGACCCCGGGACACTGAAGCTTTCTTT CASSLYAPGPRDTEAFF
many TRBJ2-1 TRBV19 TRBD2 TGTGCCAGTACCATAGGTTCCGGACTAGACTACAATGAGCAGTTCTTC CASTIGSGLDYNEQFF
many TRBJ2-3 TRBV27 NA TGTGCCAGCAGTTTACGAGATACGCAGTATTTT CASSLRDTQYF
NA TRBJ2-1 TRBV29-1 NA TGCAGCGTTGAAAATCGTCGGCTACCTTGGGACAATGAGCAGTTCTTC CSVENRRLPWDNEQFF
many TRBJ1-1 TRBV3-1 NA TGTGCCAGCAGCCAAGACGGAAGGGCCACATCGGAAGCTTTCTTT CASSQDGRATSEAFF
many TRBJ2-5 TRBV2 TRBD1 TGTGCCAGCAGTGGCGGACAGGGGATGATAGAGACCCAGTACTTC CASSGGQGMIETQYF
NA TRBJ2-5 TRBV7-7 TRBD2 TGTGCCAGCAGCTTAGGGAGACTAGCGGGGGGTTTACAAGAGACCCAGTACTTC CASSLGRLAGGLQETQYF
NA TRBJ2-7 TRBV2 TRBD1 TGTGCCAGCAGTCCAGGGGGCGCGGTGAGGGAGCAGTACTTC CASSPGGAVREQYF
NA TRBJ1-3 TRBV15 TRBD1 TGTGCCACCAGCACTCGACAGGGAAGACCTGGAAACACCATATATTTT CATSTRQGRPGNTIYF
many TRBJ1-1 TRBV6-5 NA TGTGCCAGCAGTTCGGACTCCCGAGCGGCTTTCTTT CASSSDSRAAFF
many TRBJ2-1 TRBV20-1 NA TGCAGTGCTAGAGTTCCGGTTCCCGGTTCCTACAATGAGCAGTTCTTC CSARVPVPGSYNEQFF
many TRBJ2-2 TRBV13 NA TGTGCCAGTAACACCTGGGACTCATCGTCATACACCGGGGAGCTGTTTTTT CASNTWDSSSYTGELFF
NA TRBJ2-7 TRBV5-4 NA TGTGCCAGCAGCTTGGGGGACGGGATCGAGCAGTACTTC CASSLGDGIEQYF
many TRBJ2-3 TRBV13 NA TGTGCCAGCAGCTCCCGGGAGGGGGCTCCGACAGATACGCAGTATTTT CASSSREGAPTDTQYF
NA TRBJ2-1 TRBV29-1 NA TGCAGCGTTGATGGAGGGGAGAATGAGCAGTTCTTC CSVDGGENEQFF
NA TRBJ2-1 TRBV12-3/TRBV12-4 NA TGTGCCAGCAGTTTGACGCAATACAATGAGCAGTTCTTC CASSLTQYNEQFF
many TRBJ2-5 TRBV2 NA TGTGCCAGCATAGGGGGCCAAGAGACCCAGTACTTC CASIGGQETQYF
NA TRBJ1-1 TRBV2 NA TGTGCCAGCCTCCAAAGGACGCTAAACACTGAAGCTTTCTTT CASLQRTLNTEAFF
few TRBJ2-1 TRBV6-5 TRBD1 TGTGCCAGCAGCCCTAGGACAGGGTCGGGGGATGAGCAGTTCTTC CASSPRTGSGDEQFF
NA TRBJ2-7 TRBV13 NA TGTGCCAGCAGCCTTGGGTCGGTTTTCAATTCGTACGAGCAGTACTTC CASSLGSVFNSYEQYF
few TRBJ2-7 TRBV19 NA TGTGCCAGTAGTCTGCCTGCGGGGAACGAGCAGTACTTC CASSLPAGNEQYF
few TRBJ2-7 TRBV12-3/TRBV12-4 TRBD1 TGTGCCAGCAGTAGACAGGGGGAAGTAGACGAGCAGTACTTC CASSRQGEVDEQYF
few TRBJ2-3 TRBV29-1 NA TGCAGCGGGACCCAGGGGACCACAGATACGCAGTATTTT CSGTQGTTDTQYF
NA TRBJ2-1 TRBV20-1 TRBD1 TGCAGTGTAGACAGGGCTAGGAATGAGCAGTTCTTC CSVDRARNEQFF
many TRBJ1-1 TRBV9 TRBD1 TGTGCCAGCAGCTCTACAGGGGGGGCGACTGAAGCTTTCTTT CASSSTGGATEAFF
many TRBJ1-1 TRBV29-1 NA TGCAGCGTTACGCAGAACACTGAAGCTTTCTTT CSVTQNTEAFF
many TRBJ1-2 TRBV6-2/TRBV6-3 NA TGTGCCAGCAGTTACAGCCGGCAGGGAGCCAACTATGGCTACACCTTC CASSYSRQGANYGYTF
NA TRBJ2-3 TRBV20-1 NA TGCAGTGCCAGGGGTGGGAGCACAGATACGCAGTATTTT CSARGGSTDTQYF
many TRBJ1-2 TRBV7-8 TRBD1 TGTGCCAGCAGCTTAGGGCTCCCGGGACAGGTTAACTATGGCTACACCTTC CASSLGLPGQVNYGYTF
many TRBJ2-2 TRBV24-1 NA TGTGCCACCAGTAAAGGGTGGGGAGTCGGGGAGCTGTTTTTT CATSKGWGVGELFF
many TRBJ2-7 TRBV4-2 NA TGTGCCAGCAGCCAAGATCTCAGGGGAGACGAGCAGTACTTC CASSQDLRGDEQYF
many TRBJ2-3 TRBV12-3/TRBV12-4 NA TGTGCCAGCAGCCGCGGGACGACAGATACGCAGTATTTT CASSRGTTDTQYF
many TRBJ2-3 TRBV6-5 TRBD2 TGTGCCAGCACTCTAGCGGGAGGCACAGATACGCAGTATTTT CASTLAGGTDTQYF